This TCR beta chain was identified in a study of T cells in Graves' hyperthyroidism and ophthalmopathy. Amplified regions were TCR beta CDR3 sequences from RNA transcripts. Using the HTBI primer set, a first-round RT-PCR was run on the TCR CDR3. Each CDR3 protein gets one entry after TCRdb re-called the multiplex PCR reads with MiXCR. The sample has around 390,000 distinct CDR3 sequences; around 13% are singletons. This clonotype was found a few times. CDR1 and CDR2 (germline): MNHNS, SASEGT. Trimming pared 6 bases from V and 1 base from J, leaving 21 bases between. CDR3 length: 18 amino acids. The sequenced material came from blood. This sequence originates from a woman aged 30 to 39 with Graves' ophthalmopathy. The chain links TRBV6-1 to TRBJ1-4; a weak D match, TRBD1 (5 bases). The CDR3 loop is CASRKTGLGFGTNEKLFF. CDR3 bases: TGTGCCAGCAGAAAAACAGGTCTCGGGTTTGGAACTAATGAAAAACTGTTTTTT.